One and the same sample provided the 23 T cell receptor beta chains below, sequenced in a study of OX40 agonist ivuxolimab in advanced cancers. Some clones are missing from TCRdb's copy, which holds only in-frame ones; the method was immunoSEQ multiplex PCR. The table lists approximately 76,000 clones, 75% to 90% of them singletons. Sequences were derived from CD4+ or CD8+ T cells sorted from blood, sampled in a trial of the OX40 agonist ivuxolimab. Every receptor here comes from an adult with an advanced solid tumor such as melanoma, head and neck, liver or kidney cancer.

To note about this clone: This could be a read error, since a much larger clone is one nucleotide away. Other DNA sequences in the same sample also yield this CDR3. V is TRBV4-1 and J is TRBJ1-2; D call uncertain. Per germline, CDR1 MGHRA and CDR2 YSYEKL. The CDR3 contains 16 residues. Here the CDR3 DNA reads TGTGCCAGCAGCCAAGATCTGGGCCCCGGAAGCTATGGCTACACCTTC. Translated, it gives CASSQDLGPGSYGYTF.

The table lists this clone with a count of one. The chain uses TRBV7-7 and TRBJ2-2; 8 positions match TRBD2. This CDR3 has 15 amino acids. CDR1 is SSHAT and CDR2 is FNYEAQ in the germline V gene (reference sequence). V trimming: 5 bases; J trimming: 0 bases; junction bases outside the gene matches: 2. In DNA, the CDR3 is TGTGCCAGCAGCCCGACTAGCGCGAACACCGGGGAGCTGTTTTTT. The encoded protein is CASSPTSANTGELFF.

This sequence joins TRBV5-1 and TRBJ2-5; a weak D match, TRBD1 (6 bases). Per the germline V gene, CDR1 is SGHRS and CDR2 is YFSETQ. This CDR3 has 13 amino acids. Trimming left V 0 bases short and J 3 bases short, with 6 bases between. The CDR3 loop reads CASSLGQEETQYF. The DNA for the CDR3 is TGCGCCAGCAGCTTGGGACAGGAAGAGACCCAGTACTTC.

The V and J genes are TRBV19 and TRBJ1-3; TRBD1 matches at 8 bases. With V trimmed by 3 bases and J by 4 bases, 5 bases remained unmatched. The CDR3 contains 15 residues. The V gene's germline CDR1 is LNHDA and CDR2 SQIVND (reference sequence). CDR3: CASSIDRGGGNTIYF. Here the CDR3 DNA reads TGTGCCAGTAGTATCGACAGGGGAGGAGGAAACACCATATATTTT.

The genes are TRBV9 and TRBJ2-7, with D unresolved. V was shortened by 0 bases and J by 0 bases, with 7 bases between the two germline ends. CDR3 length: 14 residues. CDR1 is SGDLS and CDR2 is YYNGEE in the germline V gene. CDR3 DNA: TGTGCCAGCAGCGTAGATCAGGACTCCTACGAGCAGTACTTC. Translating gives CASSVDQDSYEQYF.

The chain combines TRBV7-2 with TRBJ2-7; 9 bases line up with TRBD1. Trimming at V came to 1 base and at J to 5 bases, leaving 9 bases not matched to a gene. The germline gives CDR1 SGHTA, CDR2 FQGNSA. The CDR3 covers 16 residues. CDR3 residues: CASSLGPGQGVNEQYF. The DNA of the CDR3 is TGTGCCAGCAGCTTAGGCCCGGGACAGGGTGTCAACGAGCAGTACTTC.

The chain combines TRBV6-1 with TRBJ2-7, with 11 bases identical to TRBD1. The V and J ends lost 4 bases and 3 bases, in that order; junction bases with no gene match: 2. From germline, CDR1 is MNHNS and CDR2 SASEGT. This CDR3 spans 14 amino acids. The CDR3 reads CASSGTGGFYEQYF. CDR3 DNA: TGTGCCAGCAGTGGGACAGGGGGCTTCTACGAGCAGTACTTC.

This clone has only a few counts. The rearrangement links TRBV6-5 to TRBJ2-3; D uncertain. Trimming left V 6 bases short and J 2 bases short, with 15 bases between. The CDR3 sequence is 15 residues long. In germline, CDR1 is MNHEY, CDR2 SVGAGI. The CDR3 spells CASRLADGFTDTQYF. In DNA, the CDR3 is TGTGCCAGCAGGCTGGCGGACGGGTTCACAGATACGCAGTATTTT.

This clone was detected a few times. The chain combines TRBV15 with TRBJ1-6; D is unresolved. This CDR3 is 15 amino acids long. Deletions cut 3 bases from V and 7 bases from J, with 13 bases between. The germline V gene has CDR1 LNHNV and CDR2 YYDKDF (reference sequence). The CDR3 nucleotides are TGTGCCACCAGCAGTAAGTGGGGAAGCAATTCACCCCTCCACTTT. Its translation: CATSSKWGSNSPLHF.

V usage is TRBV4-1 and J usage is TRBJ1-2, with D possibly matching TRBD1 (6 bases). Trimming cost V 0 bases and J 7 bases, with 15 bases left between them. The CDR3 covers 15 residues. Per germline, CDR1 MGHRA and CDR2 YSYEKL. Here the CDR3 DNA reads TGCGCCAGCAGCCAAGATCGATCGGGGGCGAGTGGCTACACCTTC. This codes for CASSQDRSGASGYTF.

J is TRBJ1-6 and V is TRBV6-5; tentative D call: TRBD1 (5 bases). Trimming left V 4 bases short and J 6 bases short, with 13 bases between. Germline V gene sequence: CDR1 MNHEY, CDR2 SVGAGI. This CDR3 region has 15 residues. DNA for the CDR3: TGTGCCAGCAGTTGGGGGAATATCGGTAATTCACCCCTCCACTTT. Translated: CASSWGNIGNSPLHF.

This chain joins TRBV5-1 and TRBJ2-3, with a weak D call TRBD2 (5 bases). Trimming shortened V by 2 bases and J by 5 bases, and 12 bases separated the two germline ends. The germline V gene encodes CDR1 SGHRS and CDR2 YFSETQ. This CDR3 contains 14 residues. CDR3 nucleotides: TGCGCCAGCAGCTTCGGGATGGGTAAAGATACGCAGTATTTT. Amino acids: CASSFGMGKDTQYF. Variable domain in full (rest from reference TRBV5-1 and TRBJ2-3): KAGVTQTPRYLIKTRGQQVTLSCSPISGHRSVSWYQQTPGQGLQFLFEYFSETQRNKGNFPGRFSGRQFSNSRSEMNVSTLELGDSALYLCASSFGMGKDTQYFGPGTRLTVL.

The rearrangement joins TRBV14 to TRBJ2-7; D gene uncertain. The CDR3 is 14 residues long. CDR1 and CDR2 (germline): SGHDN, FVKESK. Trimming removed 4 bases at V and 0 bases at J, with 10 bases between. Written as DNA, the CDR3 is TGTGCCAGCAGCCTAACTTGGCCCTCCTACGAGCAGTACTTC. It codes for CASSLTWPSYEQYF.

The rearrangement joins TRBV4-2 to TRBJ2-1; TRBD2 aligns across 8 bases. This CDR3 is 16 amino acids long. From germline, CDR1 is LGHNA and CDR2 YNFKEQ. The V and J ends lost 2 bases and 3 bases, in that order; junction bases with no gene match: 6. The CDR3 DNA is TGTGCCAGCAGCCAAACAGCGGGAGCGGGCTACAATGAGCAGTTCTTC. Translated, it gives CASSQTAGAGYNEQFF.

The rearrangement uses TRBV7-3 and TRBJ1-1; D is perhaps TRBD1 (6 bases). There are 15 residues in the CDR3. Germline values: CDR1 SGHTA, CDR2 FQGTGA. The V end lost 1 base, the J end lost 5 bases, and 14 bases lay between the germline ends. CDR3 loop: CASSLNGGRVTEAFF. Here the CDR3 DNA reads TGTGCCAGCAGCTTAAACGGGGGCAGGGTGACTGAAGCTTTCTTT.

The chain employs TRBV5-1 and TRBJ1-3, with D possibly TRBD1 on 6 matching bases. Between the trimmed V and J ends, which lost 4 bases and 4 bases, there was a span of 12 bases. The CDR3 loop spans 14 amino acids. Germline V CDR1 and CDR2: SGHRS, YFSETQ. The CDR3 bases are TGCGCCAGCAGCCTACAGGGTTCGGGAAACACCATATATTTT. Amino acids: CASSLQGSGNTIYF. Using reference TRBV5-1 and TRBJ1-3 for the parts outside the CDR3, the full variable domain is KAGVTQTPRYLIKTRGQQVTLSCSPISGHRSVSWYQQTPGQGLQFLFEYFSETQRNKGNFPGRFSGRQFSNSRSEMNVSTLELGDSALYLCASSLQGSGNTIYFGEGSWLTVV.

This clone showed up just once. This CDR3 reads CASIGQGDSGYTF. In nucleotides, the CDR3 is TGTGCCAGCATCGGACAGGGGGATTCTGGCTACACCTTC. This rearrangement joins TRBV6-5 to TRBJ1-2, with TRBD1 matching 10 bases. Germline lookup yields CDR1 MNHEY and CDR2 SVGAGI. This CDR3 is built from 13 residues. The V gene end was trimmed by 7 bases and the J gene end by 7 bases; junction bases not matched to a gene: 6.

The V and J genes are TRBV6-6 and TRBJ2-7; 9 bases fit TRBD1. The CDR3 has 15 residues. Germline V CDR1 and CDR2: MNHNY, SVGAGI (reference sequence). Trimming cost V 5 bases and J 2 bases; bases outside gene matches: 7. The CDR3 reads CASSRTGTGTYEQYF. CDR3 coding DNA: TGTGCCAGCAGTAGGACCGGGACAGGGACCTACGAGCAGTACTTC.

This chain uses TRBV5-6 with TRBJ1-1, with a tentative D call TRBD1 (5 bases). Trimming shortened V by 4 bases and J by 1 base, and 8 bases separated the two germline ends. The CDR3 runs to 13 residues. The germline gives CDR1 SGHDT, CDR2 YYEEEE. The CDR3 bases are TGTGCCAGCAGCCTGGGGCCGAACACTGAAGCTTTCTTT. Translation gives CASSLGPNTEAFF.

The J gene is TRBJ1-5, the V gene TRBV5-5, with 7 bases that match TRBD1. With 2 bases clipped from V and 1 base from J, the junction kept 6 bases outside the gene matches. The CDR3 loop spans 16 amino acids. CDR1 is SGHKS, CDR2 YYEKEE, per germline (reference sequence). The CDR3 region has the DNA TGTGCCAGCAGCTTCCTACAGGGGATGAGCAATCAGCCCCAGCATTTT. Translation gives CASSFLQGMSNQPQHF. Supplemented by reference TRBV5-5 and TRBJ1-5, the full variable domain reads DAGVTQSPTHLIKTRGQQVTLRCSPISGHKSVSWYQQVLGQGPQFIFQYYEKEERGRGNFPDRFSARQFPNYSSELNVNALLLGDSALYLCASSFLQGMSNQPQHFGDGTRLSIL.

The chain has TRBV5-4 and TRBJ2-3; a possible D gene is TRBD2 (5 bases). The V end lost 4 bases, the J end lost 3 bases, and 9 bases lay between the germline ends. The CDR3 length is 13 residues. Germline V lookup: CDR1 SGHNT, CDR2 YYREEE (reference sequence). CDR3 region: CASSPGGTDTQYF. In DNA, the CDR3 is TGTGCCAGCAGCCCGGGCGGGACAGATACGCAGTATTTT.

This chain links TRBV27 with TRBJ2-5; D is undetermined. The DNA matches TRBJ2-7 better at its end, which makes the J call doubtful. Germline V gene data show CDR1 as MNHEY and CDR2 as SMNVEV (reference sequence). This CDR3 has 15 amino acids. This CDR3 reads CASSPTNYLTYEQYF. CDR3 in DNA: TGTGCCAGCAGCCCGACAAACTACCTGACCTACGAGCAGTACTTC.

This clone was observed a handful of times. The chain's CDR3 is CASSATGPHQPQHF. CDR3 sequence (DNA): TGCGCCAGCAGCGCGACAGGTCCACATCAGCCCCAGCATTTT. The chain is built from TRBV4-1 and TRBJ1-5; TRBD1 might be the D (6 bases). The germline V gene encodes CDR1 MGHRA and CDR2 YSYEKL. The CDR3 runs to 14 residues. The germline V and J ends were trimmed by 5 bases and 5 bases, with 13 bases remaining between them.